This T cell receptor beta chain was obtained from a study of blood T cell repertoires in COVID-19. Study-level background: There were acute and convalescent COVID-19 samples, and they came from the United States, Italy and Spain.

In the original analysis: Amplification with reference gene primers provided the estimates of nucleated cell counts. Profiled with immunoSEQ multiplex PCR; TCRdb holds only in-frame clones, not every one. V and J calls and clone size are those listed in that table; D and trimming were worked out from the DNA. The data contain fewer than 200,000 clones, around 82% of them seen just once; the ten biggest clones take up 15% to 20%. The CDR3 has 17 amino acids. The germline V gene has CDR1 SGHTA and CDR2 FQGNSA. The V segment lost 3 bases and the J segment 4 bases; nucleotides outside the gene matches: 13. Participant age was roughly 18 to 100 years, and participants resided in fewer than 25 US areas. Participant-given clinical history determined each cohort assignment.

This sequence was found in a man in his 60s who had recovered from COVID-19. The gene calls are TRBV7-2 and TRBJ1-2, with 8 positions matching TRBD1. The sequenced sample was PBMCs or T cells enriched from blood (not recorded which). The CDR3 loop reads CASSLDRASPLSYGYTF. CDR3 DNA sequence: TGTGCCAGCAGCTTGGACAGGGCATCCCCGTTAAGCTATGGCTACACCTTC. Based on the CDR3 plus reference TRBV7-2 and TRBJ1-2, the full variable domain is GAGVSQSPSNKVTEKGKDVELRCDPISGHTALYWYRQSLGQGLEFLIYFQGNSAPDKSGLPSDRFSAERTGGSVSTLTIQRTQQEDSAVYLCASSLDRASPLSYGYTFGSGTRLTVV.